These 32 T cell receptor beta chains were sequenced from one sample in a study of cytomegalovirus exposure and HLA in healthy donors. Primers for the PCR totalled 60 Vbeta and 13 Jbeta. Sequencing was performed with immunoSEQ multiplex PCR; in TCRdb, only in-frame clones are kept and a portion is missing. The table gives some 89,000 clones; the top ten clones make up roughly 3.5% of it. The sequencing input was PBMCs. The receptor source for this set is a woman younger than 45 in good health and CMV-seronegative.

This rearrangement joins TRBV19 to TRBJ1-4; TRBD1 aligns across 7 bases. This CDR3 has 13 residues. Losses at the gene ends were 8 bases for V and 8 bases for J; bases not matched to a gene: 8. Germline V gene sequence: CDR1 LNHDA, CDR2 SQIVND (reference sequence). This chain's CDR3 is CASLAQGIEKLFF. The CDR3 coding sequence is TGTGCCAGTCTGGCACAGGGGATAGAAAAACTGTTTTTT.

The J gene is TRBJ2-3, the V gene TRBV9, with 9 positions matching TRBD2. CDR1 SGDLS and CDR2 YYNGEE come from the germline V gene. The CDR3 totals 15 residues. V lost 7 bases to trimming and J lost 2 bases; unmatched junction nucleotides: 8. DNA of the CDR3: TGTGCCAGCCCCATAGCGGGAGAGCCCACAGATACGCAGTATTTT. Its translation: CASPIAGEPTDTQYF.

This chain links TRBV11-2 with TRBJ2-7; D is perhaps TRBD1 (6 bases). CDR1 is SGHAT, CDR2 FQNNGV, per germline. V lost 5 bases to trimming and J lost 5 bases, with 19 bases between them. The CDR3 runs to 15 residues. The DNA for the CDR3 is TGTGCCAGCAGCCCCGCCCCCAGGGGCGGCCACGAGCAGTACTTC. This translates into CASSPAPRGGHEQYF.

This chain joins TRBV5-1 and TRBJ1-6; maybe TRBD1 (5 bases). The germline V gene has CDR1 SGHRS and CDR2 YFSETQ. The CDR3 loop spans 16 amino acids. With 4 bases removed from V and 3 bases from J, the gap between germline ends came to 14 bases. The CDR3 sequence: CASSASQAIYNSPLHF. The CDR3 coding sequence is TGCGCCAGCAGCGCATCACAGGCGATCTATAATTCACCCCTCCACTTT.

This chain links TRBV10-2 with TRBJ1-2; D is perhaps TRBD1 (5 bases). The germline gives CDR1 WSHSY, CDR2 SAAADI. The CDR3 has 13 amino acids. Trimming took off 6 bases at V and 0 bases at J, with 8 bases between the two ends. The CDR3 nucleotides read TGCGCCAGCAGACAGGCGTCTAACTATGGCTACACCTTC. This encodes CASRQASNYGYTF.

This sequence joins TRBV9 and TRBJ2-1; 10 bases fit TRBD1. Losses at the gene ends were 4 bases for V and 8 bases for J; bases not matched to a gene: 18. Germline V gives CDR1 SGDLS, CDR2 YYNGEE. There are 18 residues in the CDR3. CDR3 sequence reads: CASSPEYSPGQGRDEQFF. The CDR3 DNA sequence: TGTGCCAGCAGCCCCGAATACTCGCCGGGACAGGGGAGGGATGAGCAGTTCTTC. Full variable domain (missing parts from reference TRBV9 and TRBJ2-1): DSGVTQTPKHLITATGQRVTLRCSPRSGDLSVYWYQQSLDQGLQFLIQYYNGEERAKGNILERFSAQQFPDLHSELNLSSLELGDSALYFCASSPEYSPGQGRDEQFFGPGTRLTVL.

The chain combines TRBV6-5 with TRBJ2-5, with D maybe TRBD2 (6 bases). V was trimmed by 5 bases and J by 5 bases, leaving 18 bases between them. Per the germline V gene, CDR1 is MNHEY and CDR2 is SVGAGI. The CDR3 runs to 15 residues. CDR3 sequence reads: CASSKPGLGGETQYF. In DNA form, the CDR3 reads TGTGCCAGCAGTAAACCGGGACTCGGAGGGGAGACCCAGTACTTC.

This sequence joins TRBV7-2 and TRBJ2-5; 12 nucleotides agree with TRBD2. The DNA end is a closer match to TRBJ2-7, so the J assignment may be wrong. Germline CDR1 reads SGHTA; CDR2 reads FQGNSA. The CDR3 consists of 15 residues. The CDR3 region is CASSFRLAGAYEQYF. The DNA of the CDR3 is TGTGCCAGCAGCTTCCGACTAGCGGGGGCCTACGAGCAGTACTTC.

The chain carries TRBV7-9 and TRBJ2-1; tentative D call: TRBD2 (5 bases). V lost 6 bases, J lost 2 bases, and 14 bases lay in between. The length of the CDR3 is 15 residues. Per the germline V gene, CDR1 is SEHNR and CDR2 is FQNEAQ (reference sequence). Here the CDR3 reads CASRDLRRAYNEQFF. The CDR3 DNA reads as TGTGCCAGCAGGGACCTCCGGCGGGCCTACAATGAGCAGTTCTTC.

This chain joins TRBV6-1 and TRBJ2-5, with D unclear. The CDR3 spans 14 residues. Trimming cost V 6 bases and J 1 base, with 12 bases left between them. Germline-derived CDR1 and CDR2 are MNHNS and SASEGT. DNA for the CDR3: TGTGCCAGCAGAGTAGACTTTTCCCAAGAGACCCAGTACTTC. Translating gives CASRVDFSQETQYF.

The chain has TRBV6-5 and TRBJ2-7; 8 bases map to TRBD2. This CDR3 has 15 residues. With 2 bases clipped from V and 4 bases from J, the junction kept 7 bases outside the gene matches. The germline V gene has CDR1 MNHEY and CDR2 SVGAGI. The chain's CDR3 is CASSYAGAGGYEQYF. The DNA for the CDR3 is TGTGCCAGCAGTTACGCCGGGGCGGGGGGATACGAGCAGTACTTC.

The V gene is TRBV5-1, the J gene TRBJ2-7; D perhaps matches TRBD2 (6 bases). Trimming removed 0 bases from V and 2 bases from J, with 12 bases in between. Germline loops: CDR1 SGHRS, CDR2 YFSETQ. The CDR3 extends over 15 amino acids. The CDR3 here is CASSLAGREAYEQYF. CDR3 nucleotides: TGCGCCAGCAGCTTGGCCGGGCGGGAAGCCTACGAGCAGTACTTC. Full variable domain (outside the CDR3, taken from reference TRBV5-1 and TRBJ2-7): KAGVTQTPRYLIKTRGQQVTLSCSPISGHRSVSWYQQTPGQGLQFLFEYFSETQRNKGNFPGRFSGRQFSNSRSEMNVSTLELGDSALYLCASSLAGREAYEQYFGPGTRLTVT.

This chain connects TRBV9 to TRBJ2-2, with 12 bases identical to TRBD1. V shed 4 bases and J 7 bases; nucleotides not matched to a gene: 5. The CDR3 has 15 amino acids. Germline V CDR1 and CDR2: SGDLS, YYNGEE. The CDR3 loop is CASSPGQGADGELFF. As DNA, the CDR3 is TGTGCCAGCAGCCCGGGACAGGGGGCCGACGGGGAGCTGTTTTTT.

The chain recombines TRBV5-1 with TRBJ1-1, with TRBD1 identical over 9 bases. This CDR3 has 16 amino acids. V trimming: 0 bases; J trimming: 4 bases; junction bases outside the gene matches: 7. Per germline, CDR1 SGHRS and CDR2 YFSETQ. The CDR3, as DNA: TGCGCCAGCAGCTTGGTTCGGGACAGGGAATCCACTGAAGCTTTCTTT. As protein: CASSLVRDRESTEAFF.

The chain is built from TRBV29-1 and TRBJ1-1; 7 nucleotides line up with TRBD1. The CDR3 runs to 13 residues. The V gene end was trimmed by 6 bases and the J gene end by 2 bases; junction bases not matched to a gene: 6. Germline lookup yields CDR1 SQVTM and CDR2 ANQGSEA. This CDR3 is CSVMTGLNTEAFF. The CDR3 coding sequence is TGCAGCGTGATGACAGGGCTTAACACTGAAGCTTTCTTT.

The rearrangement links TRBV6-5 to TRBJ2-7; possible D gene TRBD1, 6 bases. Germline V gene lookup returns CDR1 MNHEY and CDR2 SVGAGI. V was clipped by 6 bases and J by 3 bases, with 15 bases between them. This CDR3 has 14 amino acids. This chain's CDR3 is CASSSEGVIYEQYF. Written as DNA, the CDR3 is TGTGCCAGCAGCAGCGAGGGGGTGATCTACGAGCAGTACTTC.

The chain has TRBV30 and TRBJ1-5, with a weak D call TRBD1 (6 bases). CDR1 is GTSNPN and CDR2 is SVGIG in the germline V gene (reference sequence). Trimming removed 0 bases from V and 5 bases from J, with 8 bases in between. The CDR3 extends over 13 amino acids. The CDR3 DNA sequence: TGTGCCTGGAGTGTAGGGGGTTATCAGCCCCAGCATTTT. Translated, it gives CAWSVGGYQPQHF.

The V call is TRBV5-1, the J call TRBJ1-2, with D hard to call. V gave up 0 bases and J gave up 5 bases, with 11 bases separating them. The CDR3 is 14 residues long. CDR1 and CDR2 (germline): SGHRS, YFSETQ. The CDR3 sequence is CASSLDLEGYGYTF. The CDR3 DNA reads as TGCGCCAGCAGCTTGGATTTGGAGGGATATGGCTACACCTTC.

The chain joins TRBV7-8 to TRBJ1-5; 11 bases align to TRBD1. The CDR3 has 19 residues. Trimming took 2 bases from V and 3 from J; bases not matched to a gene: 12. Germline CDR1 reads SGHVS; CDR2 reads FQNEAQ. The chain's CDR3 is CASSLNGQGARDYNQPQHF. CDR3 sequence (DNA): TGTGCCAGCAGCTTAAACGGACAGGGGGCGAGGGACTACAATCAGCCCCAGCATTTT. The variable domain in full, with the rest retrieved from reference TRBV7-8 and TRBJ1-5, is GAGVSQSPRYKVAKRGQDVALRCDPISGHVSLFWYQQALGQGPEFLTYFQNEAQLDKSGLPSDRFFAERPEGSVSTLKIQRTQQEDSAVYLCASSLNGQGARDYNQPQHFGDGTRLSIL.

The chain recombines TRBV19 with TRBJ2-1; possibly TRBD1 for D (6 bases). The CDR3 is 11 residues long. Germline-derived CDR1 and CDR2 are LNHDA and SQIVND (reference sequence). Deletions cut 2 bases from V and 10 bases from J, with 6 bases between. The CDR3 spells CASSIQGEQFF. The CDR3 DNA follows: TGTGCCAGTAGTATACAGGGGGAGCAGTTCTTC.

This sequence joins TRBV6-1 and TRBJ1-5, with D perhaps TRBD1 (5 bases). Per germline, CDR1 MNHNS and CDR2 SASEGT. V was trimmed by 6 bases and J by 1 base, leaving 13 bases between them. The CDR3 extends over 15 amino acids. CDR3 region: CASRGTGESNQPQHF. As DNA, the CDR3 is TGTGCCAGCAGGGGTACGGGGGAGAGCAATCAGCCCCAGCATTTT.

The genes are TRBV27 and TRBJ2-3; perhaps TRBD1 as D (5 bases). Germline V gives CDR1 MNHEY, CDR2 SMNVEV (reference sequence). V lost 1 base, J lost 5 bases, and 10 bases lay in between. This CDR3 region has 14 residues. The CDR3 nucleotides are TGTGCCAGCAGTTTATTGGATAGGGGAGATACGCAGTATTTT. As protein: CASSLLDRGDTQYF.

The chain recombines TRBV19 with TRBJ1-2; 10 bases match TRBD1. The CDR3 is 14 residues long. The V gene's germline CDR1 is LNHDA and CDR2 SQIVND (reference sequence). J lost 3 bases, V lost 7 bases, and 5 bases had no gene match. The CDR3 protein is CASNLGQGYYGYTF. The CDR3 nucleotides read TGTGCCAGTAACCTGGGACAGGGGTACTATGGCTACACCTTC.

V usage is TRBV25-1 and J usage is TRBJ2-2; 8 bases map to TRBD1. This CDR3 has 18 residues. Germline V CDR1 and CDR2: MGHDK, SYGVNS. V gave up 4 bases and J gave up 2 bases; unmatched junction bases: 12. The CDR3 loop reads CASSGHQGALLNTGELFF. As DNA, the CDR3 is TGTGCCAGCAGTGGTCATCAGGGGGCCCTCCTAAACACCGGGGAGCTGTTTTTT. Based on the CDR3 plus reference TRBV25-1 and TRBJ2-2, the full variable domain is EADIYQTPRYLVIGTGKKITLECSQTMGHDKMYWYQQDPGMELHLIHYSYGVNSTEKGDLSSESTVSRIRTEHFPLTLESARPSHTSQYLCASSGHQGALLNTGELFFGEGSRLTVL.

V and J are TRBV25-1 and TRBJ2-5; a possible D gene is TRBD1 (6 bases). Germline values: CDR1 MGHDK, CDR2 SYGVNS. Trimming removed 2 bases at V and 2 bases at J, with 12 bases between. CDR3 length: 15 amino acids. The CDR3 DNA sequence: TGTGCCAGCAGTGAAACAGGGCGAGCACAAGAGACCCAGTACTTC. It specifies CASSETGRAQETQYF.

The CDR3 protein is CASTRVLNTEAFF. The CDR3 DNA is TGTGCCAGCACCCGGGTCTTGAACACTGAAGCTTTCTTT. V usage is TRBV28 and J usage is TRBJ1-1; no reliable D call. The germline V gene has CDR1 MDHEN and CDR2 SYDVKM. This CDR3 spans 13 amino acids. Trimming pared 7 bases from V and 0 bases from J, leaving 9 bases between.

The chain links TRBV4-2 to TRBJ1-1; no firm D call. The CDR3 is 16 residues long. From germline, CDR1 is LGHNA and CDR2 YNFKEQ. Deletions cut 0 bases from V and 0 bases from J, with 11 bases between. CDR3 loop: CASSQDAGGLNTEAFF. In DNA, the CDR3 is TGTGCCAGCAGCCAAGATGCGGGTGGGCTGAACACTGAAGCTTTCTTT.

The V call is TRBV6-6, the J call TRBJ1-1; D might be TRBD1 (6 bases). Germline CDR1 reads MNHNY; CDR2 reads SVGAGI (reference sequence). CDR3 length: 15 amino acids. V was clipped by 5 bases and J by 0 bases, with 13 bases between them. The CDR3 reads CASSTRQAMNTEAFF. The CDR3 DNA is TGTGCCAGCAGTACCCGACAGGCAATGAACACTGAAGCTTTCTTT.

The chain uses TRBV28 and TRBJ1-2; 8 nucleotides match TRBD1. Germline V gene sequence: CDR1 MDHEN, CDR2 SYDVKM. The V and J ends lost 3 bases and 2 bases, in that order; junction bases with no gene match: 11. This CDR3 has 17 residues. CDR3 amino acids: CASSFPGGGVGNYGYTF. The CDR3 DNA reads TGTGCCAGCAGTTTCCCAGGGGGCGGGGTTGGGAACTATGGCTACACCTTC.

CDR3 region: CASSLNTEGTDTQYF. CDR3 coding DNA: TGTGCCAGCAGTTTAAATACGGAGGGCACAGATACGCAGTATTTT. This chain joins TRBV27 and TRBJ2-3; possibly TRBD2 for D (5 bases). CDR3 length: 15 residues. V shed 2 bases and J shed 1 base, with 10 bases lying between them. Germline assignment: CDR1 MNHEY and CDR2 SMNVEV (reference sequence).

The rearrangement uses TRBV5-1 and TRBJ2-5, with D unresolved. This CDR3 contains 13 residues. The V and J ends lost 6 bases and 2 bases respectively, with 11 bases between them. Germline V CDR1 and CDR2: SGHRS, YFSETQ. This CDR3 reads CASTLQAQETQYF. The CDR3 region has the DNA TGCGCCAGCACCCTTCAGGCTCAAGAGACCCAGTACTTC.

V and J are TRBV29-1 and TRBJ2-5; 7 bases agree with TRBD1. V lost 0 bases to trimming and J lost 3 bases; unmatched junction nucleotides: 10. Germline CDR1 and CDR2: SQVTM and ANQGSEA. CDR3 length equals 16 residues. CDR3 nucleotide sequence: TGCAGCGTTGAAGACATCCGACAGGGAACAGAAGAGACCCAGTACTTC. Translated: CSVEDIRQGTEETQYF.